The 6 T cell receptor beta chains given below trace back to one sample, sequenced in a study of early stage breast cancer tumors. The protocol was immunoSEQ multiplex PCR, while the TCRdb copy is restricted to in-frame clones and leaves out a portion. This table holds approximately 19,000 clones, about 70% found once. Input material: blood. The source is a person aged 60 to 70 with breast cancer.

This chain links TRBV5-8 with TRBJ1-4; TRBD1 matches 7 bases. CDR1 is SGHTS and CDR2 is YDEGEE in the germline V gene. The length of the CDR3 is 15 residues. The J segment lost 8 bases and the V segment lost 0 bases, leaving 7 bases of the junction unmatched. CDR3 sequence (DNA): TGTGCCAGCAGCTTGGCCGGACAGGAGGGGGAAAAACTGTTTTTT. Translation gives CASSLAGQEGEKLFF.

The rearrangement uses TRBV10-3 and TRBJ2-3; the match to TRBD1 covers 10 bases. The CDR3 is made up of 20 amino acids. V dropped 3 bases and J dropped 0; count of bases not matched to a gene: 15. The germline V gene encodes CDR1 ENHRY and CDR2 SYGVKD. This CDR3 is CAISDPGRQGAIQSTDTQYF. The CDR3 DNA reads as TGTGCCATCAGTGATCCGGGGAGACAGGGGGCAATCCAGAGCACAGATACGCAGTATTTT.

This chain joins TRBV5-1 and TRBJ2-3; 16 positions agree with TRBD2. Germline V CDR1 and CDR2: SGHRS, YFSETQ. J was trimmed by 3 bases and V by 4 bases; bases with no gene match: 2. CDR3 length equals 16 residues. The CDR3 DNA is TGCGCCAGCAGCCCGGGACTAGCGGGAGGGACAGATACGCAGTATTTT. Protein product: CASSPGLAGGTDTQYF.

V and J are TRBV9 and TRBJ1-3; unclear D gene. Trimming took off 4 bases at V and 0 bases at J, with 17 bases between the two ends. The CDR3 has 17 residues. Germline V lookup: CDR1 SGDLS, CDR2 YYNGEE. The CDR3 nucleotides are TGTGCCAGCAGCCCGAGCCCCGCCGGGTCCTCTGGAAACACCATATATTTT. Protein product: CASSPSPAGSSGNTIYF.

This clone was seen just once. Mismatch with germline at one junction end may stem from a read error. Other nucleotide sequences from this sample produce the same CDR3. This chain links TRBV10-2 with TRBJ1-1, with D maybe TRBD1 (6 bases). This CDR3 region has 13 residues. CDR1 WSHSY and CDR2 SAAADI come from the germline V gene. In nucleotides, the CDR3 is TGCGCCAGCAGTAGACAGGACAACACTGAAGCCTTCTTT. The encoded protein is CASSRQDNTEAFF.

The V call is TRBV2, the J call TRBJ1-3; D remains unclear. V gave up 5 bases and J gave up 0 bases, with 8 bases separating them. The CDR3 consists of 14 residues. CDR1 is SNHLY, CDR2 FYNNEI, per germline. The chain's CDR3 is CASSLDSSGNTIYF. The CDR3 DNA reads TGTGCCAGCAGTTTGGATAGCTCTGGAAACACCATATATTTT.